What follows are 22 T cell receptor beta chains derived from one specimen sequenced in a study of blood T cells in healthy people across ages. Then a second PCR, running roughly 7 to 11 cycles, was carried out with a sample-barcoded 5' primer and a J-beta primer mix. TCRdb called the 5' RACE reads again in MiXCR, with one record for every CDR3 protein. The sample contains about 1.8 million distinct CDR3 sequences, roughly 49% of which appear only once. The source material was blood. These receptors were collected from a middle-aged woman in good health.

This chain uses TRBV9 with TRBJ2-3, with 11 bases that match TRBD2. The germline gives CDR1 SGDLS, CDR2 YYNGEE. V dropped 0 bases and J dropped 7; count of bases not matched to a gene: 10. The CDR3 runs 17 residues. The DNA of the CDR3 is TGTGCCAGCAGCGTAGCCGGTAGCGGGGGGGCTAGTTATACGCAGTATTTT. It yields the protein CASSVAGSGGASYTQYF.

The chain couples TRBV20-1 to TRBJ1-5; a weak D match, TRBD1 (6 bases). The CDR3 extends over 13 amino acids. CDR1 and CDR2 from the germline V gene are DFQATT and SNEGSKA (reference sequence). With 0 bases removed from V and 5 bases from J, the gap between germline ends came to 8 bases. CDR3 residues: CSARDWTDQPQHF. The CDR3 nucleotides are TGCAGTGCTAGAGACTGGACAGATCAGCCCCAGCATTTT.

Comments on this clonotype: A junction end diverges from the germline sequence, so it may reflect a read error. The CDR3: CTSSLAGGETQYF. CDR3 nucleotide sequence: TGCACCAGCAGCTTGGCCGGGGGAGAGACCCAGTACTTC. The chain employs TRBV5-1 and TRBJ2-5; possibly TRBD2 for D (6 bases). Germline V gene lookup returns CDR1 SGHRS and CDR2 YFSETQ. The CDR3 loop spans 13 amino acids.

This clonotype was picked up many times. The CDR3 reads CASSANKYEQYF. CDR3 coding DNA: TGTGCCAGCAGCGCGAACAAGTACGAGCAGTACTTC. The chain combines TRBV7-2 with TRBJ2-7; D remains unclear. The CDR3 spans 12 residues. In germline, CDR1 is SGHTA, CDR2 FQGNSA. Trimming shortened V by 5 bases and J by 4 bases, and 9 bases separated the two germline ends.

The chain carries TRBV15 and TRBJ2-7; D perhaps matches TRBD2 (7 bases). With 8 bases removed from V and 3 bases from J, the gap between germline ends came to 11 bases. The germline V gene encodes CDR1 LNHNV and CDR2 YYDKDF (reference sequence). This CDR3 has 12 amino acids. In DNA form, the CDR3 reads TGTGCCACCGGGGGGGCCAGCTACGAGCAGTACTTC. It is translated as CATGGASYEQYF.

This sequence joins TRBV15 and TRBJ2-3, with 9 positions matching TRBD2. From germline, CDR1 is LNHNV and CDR2 YYDKDF (reference sequence). This CDR3 has 16 amino acids. The junction had 2 bases not matched to a gene; V was cut back by 1 base and J by 0 bases. The CDR3 loop is CATSRVRGGSTDTQYF. Written as DNA, the CDR3 is TGTGCCACCAGCAGAGTGCGGGGGGGCAGCACAGATACGCAGTATTTT.

This clonotype has just a few counts. The rearrangement uses TRBV6-5 and TRBJ2-2; D unresolved. V was shortened by 7 bases and J by 5 bases, with 5 bases between the two germline ends. The CDR3 is 11 residues long. Germline V gives CDR1 MNHEY, CDR2 SVGAGI. This chain's CDR3 is CASTGTGELFF. The CDR3 DNA sequence: TGTGCCAGCACAGGAACCGGGGAGCTGTTTTTT.

The chain joins TRBV4-1 to TRBJ2-7; 9 nucleotides agree with TRBD1. The CDR3 runs to 18 residues. With 8 bases clipped from V and 0 bases from J, the junction kept 17 bases outside the gene matches. The germline CDR1 and CDR2 sequences are MGHRA and YSYEKL. CDR3 coding DNA: TGCGCCAGCGGCCTCCGTCTCCCGGGACAGGGAACCTCCTACGAGCAGTACTTC. Protein: CASGLRLPGQGTSYEQYF.

The gene calls are TRBV28 and TRBJ2-5; the D gene is possibly TRBD1 (5 bases). Germline values: CDR1 MDHEN, CDR2 SYDVKM. The V end lost 10 bases, the J end lost 5 bases, and 17 bases lay between the germline ends. CDR3 length equals 13 residues. Written as DNA, the CDR3 is TGTGCCACCCGACAGATACTGAGGGAGACCCAGTACTTC. The encoded protein is CATRQILRETQYF.

The sample holds a few counts of this clonotype. V usage is TRBV9 and J usage is TRBJ2-1; 9 bases align to TRBD1. In germline, CDR1 is SGDLS, CDR2 YYNGEE. Losses at the gene ends were 3 bases for V and 7 bases for J; bases not matched to a gene: 5. This CDR3 region has 14 residues. The CDR3 loop is CASSARDRANEQFF. CDR3 in DNA: TGTGCCAGCAGCGCCCGGGACAGGGCTAATGAGCAGTTCTTC.

The chain recombines TRBV20-1 with TRBJ1-4; D remains ambiguous. The germline V and J ends were trimmed by 1 base and 10 bases, with 13 bases remaining between them. There are 13 residues in the CDR3. CDR1 is DFQATT and CDR2 is SNEGSKA in the germline V gene (reference sequence). The CDR3 is CSARGPTRGKLFF. The CDR3 coding sequence is TGCAGTGCTAGAGGTCCAACCCGCGGAAAACTGTTTTTT.

This clonotype was seen repeatedly, ten times or more. This chain connects TRBV29-1 to TRBJ2-1; D is perhaps TRBD1 (5 bases). Trimming removed 4 bases from V and 4 bases from J, with 5 bases in between. This CDR3 region has 11 residues. Germline V lookup: CDR1 SQVTM, CDR2 ANQGSEA. The CDR3 coding sequence is TGCAGCGTTGGACAGTACAATGAGCAGTTCTTC. This encodes CSVGQYNEQFF.

The rearrangement links TRBV5-1 to TRBJ2-3; 8 bases fit TRBD1. The V gene end was trimmed by 1 base and the J gene end by 4 bases; junction bases not matched to a gene: 5. Germline loops: CDR1 SGHRS, CDR2 YFSETQ. The CDR3 runs to 15 residues. The chain's CDR3 is CASSLFRGRPDTQYF. The DNA for the CDR3 is TGCGCCAGCAGCTTGTTCAGGGGGCGACCAGATACGCAGTATTTT.

The chain recombines TRBV20-1 with TRBJ2-1; 10 nucleotides match TRBD2. V lost 1 base and J lost 10; bases outside the gene matches: 10. The germline V gene encodes CDR1 DFQATT and CDR2 SNEGSKA (reference sequence). CDR3 length equals 15 residues. The CDR3 nucleotides are TGCAGTGCTAGAGGAGCTAGCGGGAGTCGGAACGAGCAGTTCTTC. As protein: CSARGASGSRNEQFF.

V usage is TRBV4-2 and J usage is TRBJ2-1; possibly TRBD1 or TRBD2 for D (5 bases each). This CDR3 has 19 amino acids. The germline V and J ends were trimmed by 0 bases and 3 bases, with 21 bases remaining between them. Germline V gives CDR1 LGHNA, CDR2 YNFKEQ. CDR3 in amino acids: CASSQDGREMRFGYNEQFF. The DNA of the CDR3 is TGTGCCAGCAGCCAAGACGGCAGGGAGATGAGGTTTGGCTACAATGAGCAGTTCTTC.

The V and J genes are TRBV28 and TRBJ1-4; D is ambiguous. The V gene lost 2 bases and the J gene lost 7 bases, with 8 bases spanning the gap. The CDR3 has 13 amino acids. Germline-derived CDR1 and CDR2 are MDHEN and SYDVKM. Here the CDR3 reads CASSLTEGEKLFF. The CDR3 nucleotides are TGTGCCAGCAGTTTAACCGAGGGTGAAAAACTGTTTTTT.

This clonotype was counted only a few times. The V gene is TRBV10-3, the J gene TRBJ2-1; D is undetermined. V was clipped by 10 bases and J by 0 bases, with 7 bases between them. This CDR3 region has 12 residues. The germline CDR1 and CDR2 sequences are ENHRY and SYGVKD. CDR3 DNA sequence: TGTGCCACCATGAGCTCCTACAATGAGCAGTTCTTC. Protein product: CATMSSYNEQFF.

The chain links TRBV4-3 to TRBJ2-5, with D uncertain. The CDR3 loop spans 16 amino acids. CDR1 and CDR2 from the germline V gene are LGHNA and YSLEER. The V and J ends lost 5 bases and 1 base respectively, with 17 bases between them. The CDR3: CASSMTFGGSQETQYF. The CDR3 bases are TGCGCCAGCAGCATGACATTTGGTGGGTCCCAAGAGACCCAGTACTTC.

In regard to this clonotype: At one boundary the junction diverges from the germline segment, which might be a read error. The rearrangement uses TRBV28 and TRBJ2-1, with 9 bases identical to TRBD2. CDR3 length: 17 residues. Germline V lookup: CDR1 MDHEN, CDR2 SYDVKM. The CDR3 here is CASSLLRGGSSYSEQFF. The CDR3 DNA is TGTGCCAGCAGTTTACTGCGGGGGGGGAGCTCCTACAGTGAGCAGTTCTTC.

The table lists this clonotype with a few counts. Here the CDR3 reads CASSSLQPQETQYF. The DNA for the CDR3 is TGTGCCAGCAGTTCTCTCCAGCCTCAAGAGACCCAGTACTTC. This sequence joins TRBV27 and TRBJ2-4; D not resolved. Near its end, the DNA agrees better with TRBJ2-5, so the J call may be wrong. CDR3 size: 14 residues. Germline loops: CDR1 MNHEY, CDR2 SMNVEV (reference sequence).

The chain employs TRBV4-2 and TRBJ2-5; TRBD2 might be the D (6 bases). The germline V and J ends were trimmed by 3 bases and 4 bases, with 15 bases remaining between them. Germline V gene sequence: CDR1 LGHNA, CDR2 YNFKEQ. The CDR3 is 15 amino acids. This CDR3 reads CASSQDGGSRETQYF. CDR3 in DNA: TGTGCCAGCAGCCAGGACGGGGGTAGTCGAGAGACCCAGTACTTC.

The chain links TRBV20-1 to TRBJ1-5; no clear D. CDR3 length: 12 amino acids. V shed 3 bases and J shed 4 bases, with 7 bases lying between them. CDR1 is DFQATT, CDR2 SNEGSKA, per germline (reference sequence). The CDR3 bases are TGCAGTGCTAGGCGTAGAAATCAGCCCCAGCATTTT. The encoded protein is CSARRRNQPQHF.